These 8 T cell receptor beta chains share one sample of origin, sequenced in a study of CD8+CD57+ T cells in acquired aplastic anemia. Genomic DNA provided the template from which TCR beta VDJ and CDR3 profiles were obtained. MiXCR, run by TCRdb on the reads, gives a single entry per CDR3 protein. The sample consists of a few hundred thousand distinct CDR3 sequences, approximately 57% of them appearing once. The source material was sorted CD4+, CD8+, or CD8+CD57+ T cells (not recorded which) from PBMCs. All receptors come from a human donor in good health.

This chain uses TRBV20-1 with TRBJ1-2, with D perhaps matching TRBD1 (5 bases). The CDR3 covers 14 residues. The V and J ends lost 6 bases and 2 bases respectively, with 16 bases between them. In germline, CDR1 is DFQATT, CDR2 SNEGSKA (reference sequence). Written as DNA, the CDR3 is TGCAGTGCCATCGTCCGGGACGGAAACTATGGCTACACCTTC. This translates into CSAIVRDGNYGYTF.

In DNA form, the CDR3 reads TGTGCCAGCAGTCGGCAGGGGGGCGCGGGGACCCAGTACTTC. Protein product: CASSRQGGAGTQYF. The chain combines TRBV7-9 with TRBJ2-5, with a weak D call TRBD1 (7 bases). This CDR3 spans 14 amino acids. Per germline, CDR1 SEHNR and CDR2 FQNEAQ (reference sequence). V was clipped by 6 bases and J by 7 bases, with 18 bases between them.

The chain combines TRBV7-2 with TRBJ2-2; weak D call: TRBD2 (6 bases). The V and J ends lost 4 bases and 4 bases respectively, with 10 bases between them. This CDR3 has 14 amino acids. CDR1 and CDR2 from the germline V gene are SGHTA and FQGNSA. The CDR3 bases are TGTGCCAGCAGCTCTAGCGCCTTCACCGGGGAGCTGTTTTTT. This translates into CASSSSAFTGELFF.

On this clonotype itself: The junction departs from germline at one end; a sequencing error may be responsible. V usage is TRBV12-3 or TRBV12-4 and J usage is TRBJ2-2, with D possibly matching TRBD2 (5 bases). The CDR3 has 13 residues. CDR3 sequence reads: CASSLGGSGELFF. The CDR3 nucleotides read TGTGCCAGCAGTTTAGGAGGCTCCGGGGAGTTGTTTTTT.

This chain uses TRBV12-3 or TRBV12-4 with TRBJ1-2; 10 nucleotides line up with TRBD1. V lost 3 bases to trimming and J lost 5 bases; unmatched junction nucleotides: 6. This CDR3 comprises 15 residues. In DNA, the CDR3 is TGTGCCAGCAGTTTGGCGGGACAGGGGATATATGGCTACACCTTC. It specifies CASSLAGQGIYGYTF.

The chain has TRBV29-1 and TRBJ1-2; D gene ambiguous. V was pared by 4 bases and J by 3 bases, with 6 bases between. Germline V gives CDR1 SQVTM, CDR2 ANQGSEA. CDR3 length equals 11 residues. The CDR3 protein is CSVVIYYGYTF. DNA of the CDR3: TGCAGCGTTGTTATCTACTATGGCTACACCTTC.

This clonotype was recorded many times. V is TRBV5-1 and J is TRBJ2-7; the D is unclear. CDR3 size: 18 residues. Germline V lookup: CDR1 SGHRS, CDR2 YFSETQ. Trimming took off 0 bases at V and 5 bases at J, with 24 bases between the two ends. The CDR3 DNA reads TGCGCCAGCAGCTTGGTGCGACTGCTAGGTCGTGGTGATGACGAGCAGTACTTC. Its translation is CASSLVRLLGRGDDEQYF.

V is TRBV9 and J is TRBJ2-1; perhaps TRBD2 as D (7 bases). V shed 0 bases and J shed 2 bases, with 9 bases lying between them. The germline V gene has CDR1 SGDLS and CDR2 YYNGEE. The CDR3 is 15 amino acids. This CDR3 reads CASSVAGGTYNEQFF. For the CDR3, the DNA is TGTGCCAGCAGCGTAGCGGGGGGCACCTACAATGAGCAGTTCTTC.